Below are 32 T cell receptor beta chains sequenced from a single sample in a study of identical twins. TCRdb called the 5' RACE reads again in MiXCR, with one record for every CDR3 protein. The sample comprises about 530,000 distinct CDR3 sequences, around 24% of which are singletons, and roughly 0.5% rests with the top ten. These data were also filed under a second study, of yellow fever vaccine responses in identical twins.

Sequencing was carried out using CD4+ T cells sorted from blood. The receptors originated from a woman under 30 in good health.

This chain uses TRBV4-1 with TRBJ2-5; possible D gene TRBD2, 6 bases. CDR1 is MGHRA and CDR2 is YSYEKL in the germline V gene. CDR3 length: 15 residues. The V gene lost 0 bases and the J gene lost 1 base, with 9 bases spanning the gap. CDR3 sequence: CASSQEGGPQETQYF. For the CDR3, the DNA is TGCGCCAGCAGCCAAGAGGGAGGACCCCAAGAGACCCAGTACTTC.

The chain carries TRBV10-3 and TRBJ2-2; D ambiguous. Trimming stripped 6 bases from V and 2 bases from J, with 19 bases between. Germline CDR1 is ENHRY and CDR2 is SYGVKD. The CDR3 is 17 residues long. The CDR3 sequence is CAIRAISNVGNTGELFF. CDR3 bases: TGTGCCATCAGAGCGATTTCAAATGTCGGTAACACCGGGGAGCTGTTTTTT.

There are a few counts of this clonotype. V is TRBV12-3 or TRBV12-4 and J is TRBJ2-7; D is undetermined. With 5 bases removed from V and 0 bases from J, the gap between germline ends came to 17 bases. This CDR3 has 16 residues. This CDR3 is CASSLFPTVRSYEQYF. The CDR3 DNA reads TGTGCCAGCAGTCTATTTCCAACGGTCCGCTCCTACGAGCAGTACTTC.

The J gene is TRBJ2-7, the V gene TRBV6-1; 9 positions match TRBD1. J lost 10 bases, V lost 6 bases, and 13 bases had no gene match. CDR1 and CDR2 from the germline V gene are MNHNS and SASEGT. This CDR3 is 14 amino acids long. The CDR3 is CASSLGQGGGKQYF. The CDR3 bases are TGTGCCAGCAGCCTGGGACAGGGTGGGGGAAAACAGTACTTC.

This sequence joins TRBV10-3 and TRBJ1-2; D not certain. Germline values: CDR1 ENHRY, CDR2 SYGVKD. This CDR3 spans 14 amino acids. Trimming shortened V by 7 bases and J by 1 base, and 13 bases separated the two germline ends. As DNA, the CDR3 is TGTGCCATCAAACTGACGGGGAATAACTATGGCTACACCTTC. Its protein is CAIKLTGNNYGYTF.

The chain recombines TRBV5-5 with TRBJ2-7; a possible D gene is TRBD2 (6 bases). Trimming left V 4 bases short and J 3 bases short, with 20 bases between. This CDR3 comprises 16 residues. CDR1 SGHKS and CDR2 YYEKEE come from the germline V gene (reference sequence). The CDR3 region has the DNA TGTGCCAGCAGCCCAACTCTAGCGCCGATAGGCTACGAGCAGTACTTC. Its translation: CASSPTLAPIGYEQYF.

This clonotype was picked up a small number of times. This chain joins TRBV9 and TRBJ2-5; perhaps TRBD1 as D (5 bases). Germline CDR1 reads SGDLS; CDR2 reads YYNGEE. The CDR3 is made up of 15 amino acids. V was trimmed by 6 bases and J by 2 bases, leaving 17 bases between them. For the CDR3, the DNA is TGTGCCAGCACCCTAGGGGATGGGCTACAAGAGACCCAGTACTTC. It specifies CASTLGDGLQETQYF.

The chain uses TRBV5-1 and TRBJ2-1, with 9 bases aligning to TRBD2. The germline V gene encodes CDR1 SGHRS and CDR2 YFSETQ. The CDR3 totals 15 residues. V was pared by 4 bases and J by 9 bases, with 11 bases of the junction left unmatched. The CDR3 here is CASSPDGAGGGEQFF. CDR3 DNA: TGCGCCAGCAGCCCTGACGGAGCGGGAGGTGGTGAGCAGTTCTTC.

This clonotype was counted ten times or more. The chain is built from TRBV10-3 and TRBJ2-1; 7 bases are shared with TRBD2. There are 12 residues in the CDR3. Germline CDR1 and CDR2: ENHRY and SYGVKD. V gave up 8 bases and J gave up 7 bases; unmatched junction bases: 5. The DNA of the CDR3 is TGTGCCATCTCCTCGGGAGGTAATGAGCAGTTCTTC. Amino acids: CAISSGGNEQFF.

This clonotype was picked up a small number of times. The CDR3 coding sequence is TGTGCCAGCTCACCACCGACTGGACAGGGGGCCGGGGAAGCTTTCTTT. Protein product: CASSPPTGQGAGEAFF. The V gene is TRBV18, the J gene TRBJ1-1, with 11 bases identical to TRBD1. V dropped 0 bases and J dropped 8; count of bases not matched to a gene: 8. The CDR3 sequence is 16 residues long. Germline V lookup: CDR1 KGHSH, CDR2 LQKENI.

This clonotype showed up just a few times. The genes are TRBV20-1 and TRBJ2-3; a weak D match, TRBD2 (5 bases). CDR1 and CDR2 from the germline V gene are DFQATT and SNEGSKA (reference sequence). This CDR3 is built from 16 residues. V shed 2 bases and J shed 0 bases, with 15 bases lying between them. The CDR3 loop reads CSARSPWSGSTDTQYF. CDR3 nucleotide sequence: TGCAGTGCTAGATCCCCTTGGAGCGGAAGCACAGATACGCAGTATTTT.

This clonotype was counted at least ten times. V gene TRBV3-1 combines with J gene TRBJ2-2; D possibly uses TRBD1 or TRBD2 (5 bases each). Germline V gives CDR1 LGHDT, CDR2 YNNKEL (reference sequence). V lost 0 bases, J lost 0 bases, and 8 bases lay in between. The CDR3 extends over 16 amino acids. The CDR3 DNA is TGTGCCAGCAGCCAAGAAGGGACGACGAACACCGGGGAGCTGTTTTTT. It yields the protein CASSQEGTTNTGELFF.

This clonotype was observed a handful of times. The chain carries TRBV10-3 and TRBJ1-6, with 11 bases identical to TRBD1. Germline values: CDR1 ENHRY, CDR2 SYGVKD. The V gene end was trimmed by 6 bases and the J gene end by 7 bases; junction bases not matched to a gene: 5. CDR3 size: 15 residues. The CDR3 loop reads CAISPGTGGNSPLHF. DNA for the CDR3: TGTGCCATCAGCCCTGGGACAGGGGGGAATTCACCCCTCCACTTT.

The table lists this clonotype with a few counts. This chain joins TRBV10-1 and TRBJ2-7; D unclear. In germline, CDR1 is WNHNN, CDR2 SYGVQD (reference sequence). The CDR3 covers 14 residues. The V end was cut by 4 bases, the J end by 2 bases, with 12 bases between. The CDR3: CASSALRAPYEQYF. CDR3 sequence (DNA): TGCGCCAGCAGTGCCCTACGGGCCCCCTACGAGCAGTACTTC.

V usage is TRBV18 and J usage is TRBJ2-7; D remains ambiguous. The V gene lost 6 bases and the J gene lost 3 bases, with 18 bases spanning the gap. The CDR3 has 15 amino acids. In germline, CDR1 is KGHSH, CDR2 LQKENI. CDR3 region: CASSQGQVLIYEQYF. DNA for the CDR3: TGTGCCAGCTCCCAAGGCCAGGTCCTCATCTACGAGCAGTACTTC.

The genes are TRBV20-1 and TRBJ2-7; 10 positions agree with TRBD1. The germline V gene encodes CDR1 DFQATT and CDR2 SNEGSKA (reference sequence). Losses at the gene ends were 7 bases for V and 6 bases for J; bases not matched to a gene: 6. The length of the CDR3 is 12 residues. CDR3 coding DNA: TGCAGTGTGAGACAGGGGGCCTTCGAGCAGTACTTC. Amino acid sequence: CSVRQGAFEQYF.

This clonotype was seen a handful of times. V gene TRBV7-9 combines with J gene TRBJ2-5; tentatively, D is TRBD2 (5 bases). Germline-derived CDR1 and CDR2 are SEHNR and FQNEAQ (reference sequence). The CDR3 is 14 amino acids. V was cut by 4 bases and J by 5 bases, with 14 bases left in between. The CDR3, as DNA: TGTGCCAGCAGCTCCCGGACTGCAGGCGAGACCCAGTACTTC. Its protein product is CASSSRTAGETQYF.

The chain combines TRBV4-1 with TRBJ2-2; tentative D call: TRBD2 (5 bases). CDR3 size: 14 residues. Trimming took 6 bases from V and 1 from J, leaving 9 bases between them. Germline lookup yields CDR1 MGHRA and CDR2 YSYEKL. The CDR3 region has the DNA TGCGCCAGCAGACTAGTTAGGAACACCGGGGAGCTGTTTTTT. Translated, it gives CASRLVRNTGELFF.

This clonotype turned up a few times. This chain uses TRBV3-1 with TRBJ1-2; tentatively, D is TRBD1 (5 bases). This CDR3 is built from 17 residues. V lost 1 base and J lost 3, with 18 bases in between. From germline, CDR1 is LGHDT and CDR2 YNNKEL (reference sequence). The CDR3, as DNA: TGTGCCAGCAGCCAAGTGGCGCTGACAGTCGGTGACTATGGCTACACCTTC. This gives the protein CASSQVALTVGDYGYTF.

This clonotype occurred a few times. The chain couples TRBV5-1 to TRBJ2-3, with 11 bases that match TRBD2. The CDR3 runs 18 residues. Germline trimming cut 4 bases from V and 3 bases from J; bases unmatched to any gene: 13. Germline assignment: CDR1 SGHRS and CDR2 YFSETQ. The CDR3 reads CASSIVAGGPMSTDTQYF. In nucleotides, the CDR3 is TGCGCCAGCAGCATTGTAGCGGGGGGGCCCATGTCGACAGATACGCAGTATTTT.

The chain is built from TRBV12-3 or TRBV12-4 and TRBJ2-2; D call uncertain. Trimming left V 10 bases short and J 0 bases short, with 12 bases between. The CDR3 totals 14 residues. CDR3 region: CAISQRTNTGELFF. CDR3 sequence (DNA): TGTGCCATCAGCCAGAGGACGAACACCGGGGAGCTGTTTTTT.

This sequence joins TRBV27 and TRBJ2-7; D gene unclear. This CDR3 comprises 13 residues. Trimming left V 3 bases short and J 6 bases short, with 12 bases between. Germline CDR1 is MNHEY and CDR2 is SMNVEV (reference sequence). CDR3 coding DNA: TGTGCCAGCAGTTTTCTCTCGTCCCGCGAGCAGTACTTC. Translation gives CASSFLSSREQYF.

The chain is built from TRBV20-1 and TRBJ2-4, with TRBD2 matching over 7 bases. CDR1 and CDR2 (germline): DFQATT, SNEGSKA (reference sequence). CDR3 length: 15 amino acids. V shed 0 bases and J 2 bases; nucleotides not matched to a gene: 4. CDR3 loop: CSARDRGVSKNIQYF. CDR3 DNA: TGCAGTGCTAGAGATCGGGGGGTTTCCAAAAACATTCAGTACTTC.

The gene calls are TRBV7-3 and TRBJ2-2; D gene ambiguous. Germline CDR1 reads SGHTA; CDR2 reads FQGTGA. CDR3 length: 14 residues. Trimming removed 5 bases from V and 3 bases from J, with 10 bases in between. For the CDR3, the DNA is TGTGCCAGCAGCGCCTATCGGGACACCGGGGAGCTGTTTTTT. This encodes CASSAYRDTGELFF.

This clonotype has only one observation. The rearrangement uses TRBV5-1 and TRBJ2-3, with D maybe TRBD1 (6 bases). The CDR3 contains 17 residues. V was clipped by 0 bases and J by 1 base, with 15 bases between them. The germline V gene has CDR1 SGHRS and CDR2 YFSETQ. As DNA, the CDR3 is TGCGCCAGCAGCTTGGCCCCCACAGGGTCTGGCACAGATACGCAGTATTTT. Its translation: CASSLAPTGSGTDTQYF.

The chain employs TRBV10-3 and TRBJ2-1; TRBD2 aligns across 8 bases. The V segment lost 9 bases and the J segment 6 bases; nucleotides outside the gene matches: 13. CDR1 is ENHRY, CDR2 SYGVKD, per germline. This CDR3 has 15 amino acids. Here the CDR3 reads CAISGGGPEGNEQFF. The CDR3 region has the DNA TGTGCCATAAGCGGCGGGGGGCCGGAGGGCAATGAGCAGTTCTTC.

The DNA for the CDR3 is TGTGCCACCAGTGATTCGGGGACCCTGTACAATGAGCAGTTCTTC. Its translation is CATSDSGTLYNEQFF. This chain joins TRBV24-1 and TRBJ2-1; D might be TRBD1 or TRBD2, each matching 5 bases. The V end was cut by 2 bases, the J end by 4 bases, with 11 bases between. There are 15 residues in the CDR3. Germline CDR1 and CDR2: KGHDR and SFDVKD.

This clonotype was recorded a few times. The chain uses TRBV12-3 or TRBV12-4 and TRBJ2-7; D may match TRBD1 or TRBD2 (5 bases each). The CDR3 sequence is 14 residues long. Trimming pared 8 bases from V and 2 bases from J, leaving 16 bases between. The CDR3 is CASGVEGSTYEQYF. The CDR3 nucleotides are TGTGCCAGCGGGGTCGAGGGGAGCACCTACGAGCAGTACTTC.

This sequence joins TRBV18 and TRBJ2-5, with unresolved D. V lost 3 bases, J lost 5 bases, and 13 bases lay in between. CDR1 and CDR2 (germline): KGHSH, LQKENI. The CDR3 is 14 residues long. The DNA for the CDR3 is TGTGCCAGCTCACCTAACGTCCGATTTGAGACCCAGTACTTC. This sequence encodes CASSPNVRFETQYF.

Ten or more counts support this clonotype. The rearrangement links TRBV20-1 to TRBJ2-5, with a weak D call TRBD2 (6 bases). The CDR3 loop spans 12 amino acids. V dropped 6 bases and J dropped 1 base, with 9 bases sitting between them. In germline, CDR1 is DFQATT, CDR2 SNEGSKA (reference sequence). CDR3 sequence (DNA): TGCAGTGCCCAGGAGGGCCAAGAGACCCAGTACTTC. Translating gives CSAQEGQETQYF.

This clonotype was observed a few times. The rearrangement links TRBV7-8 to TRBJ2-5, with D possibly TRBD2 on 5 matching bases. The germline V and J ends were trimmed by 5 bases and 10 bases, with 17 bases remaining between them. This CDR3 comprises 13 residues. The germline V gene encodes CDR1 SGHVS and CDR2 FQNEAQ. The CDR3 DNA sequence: TGTGCCAGCAGCCCGGAGGTCCTGGGTTACCAGTACTTC. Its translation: CASSPEVLGYQYF.

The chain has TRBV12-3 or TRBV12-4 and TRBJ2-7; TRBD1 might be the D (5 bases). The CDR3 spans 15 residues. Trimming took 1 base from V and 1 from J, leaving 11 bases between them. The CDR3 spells CASSLGRAISYEQYF. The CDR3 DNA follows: TGTGCCAGCAGTTTAGGCAGGGCCATATCCTACGAGCAGTACTTC.